The rows below give T cell receptor beta chains drawn from one sample of a study of cytomegalovirus exposure and HLA in healthy donors. Measured with immunoSEQ multiplex PCR; TCRdb has only the in-frame clones, and not every one. The profile shows about 170,000 clones, roughly 73% of them singletons. The specimen was PBMCs. Receptor source: a female donor in good health and CMV-seronegative. The CDR3 runs from the conserved cysteine through the conserved F or W. The order of the fields is CDR3 DNA, CDR3 protein, D gene, clone size, V gene, J gene. A D gene is named only where the DNA matches it firmly. A row's size may be missing; if present it is once, few, many or a size class.

TGCGCCAGCAGCCTGGGAGGCGGACAGAGCTTTTTTGGCTACACCTTC	CASSLGGGQSFFGYTF	-	once	TRBV5-1	TRBJ1-2
TGTGCCAGCAGCCCAGGGGGGAGGCTCCAAGAGACCCAGTACTTC	CASSPGGRLQETQYF	-	-	TRBV28	TRBJ2-5
TGTGCTAGCAGCTTAGAGGGGCCGGCCGGGGAGCTGTTTTTT	CASSLEGPAGELFF	-	-	TRBV7-7	TRBJ2-2
TGTGCCAGCTCACCACCGGCGGGCCCTAGTGAGCAGTACTTC	CASSPPAGPSEQYF	-	-	TRBV18	TRBJ2-7
TGTGCCAGCAGCCCCCGGGGCAGGGGAAACACTGAAGCTTTCTTT	CASSPRGRGNTEAFF	-	few	TRBV5-6	TRBJ1-1
TGTGCCAGCTCACCAGAGAACCGCGAGGGGGATGAAAAACTGTTTTTT	CASSPENREGDEKLFF	-	-	TRBV18	TRBJ1-4
TGTGCTAGCAGCTCCTCCCTGAACACCGGGGAGCTGTTTTTT	CASSSSLNTGELFF	-	-	TRBV7-7	TRBJ2-2
TGTGCCAGCAGCTACCACGGGGGGGACACCGGGGAGCTGTTTTTT	CASSYHGGDTGELFF	TRBD2	few	TRBV7-3	TRBJ2-2
TGTGCCAGCAGTTACTCGAAGGCTGGGAGTCAGCCCCAGCATTTT	CASSYSKAGSQPQHF	-	-	TRBV6-5	TRBJ1-5
TGTGCCAGCAGCAGCCAGACAGGGGTCGCATATGGCTACACCTTC	CASSSQTGVAYGYTF	TRBD1	-	TRBV7-2	TRBJ1-2
TGTGCCAGCACCGCGAGGGGGCGAAACACTGAAGCTTTCTTT	CASTARGRNTEAFF	TRBD1	-	TRBV6-1	TRBJ1-1
TGTGCCAGCAGTTACTACAGGGTAACTAATGAAAAACTGTTTTTT	CASSYYRVTNEKLFF	-	-	TRBV6-5	TRBJ1-4
TGTGCCATCAGTGAGTTACAGTCGGGAGAACACGAGCAGTTCTTC	CAISELQSGEHEQFF	-	once	TRBV10-3	TRBJ2-1
TGTGCCAGCACCTACACGACAGGGACTGAAAAACTGTTTTTT	CASTYTTGTEKLFF	-	once	TRBV21-1	TRBJ1-4
TGTGCCAGCAGTGTAGCAGGGGGCACTGAAGCTTTCTTT	CASSVAGGTEAFF	TRBD1	-	TRBV6-1	TRBJ1-1
TGTGCCAGCAGCTTTAGCGGGAGGGAGTCCTACAATGAGCAGTTCTTC	CASSFSGRESYNEQFF	TRBD2	once	TRBV5-6	TRBJ2-1
TGTGCCAGCAGCATAGACAGGGGGAGAGGGGCCCAGCATTTT	CASSIDRGRGAQHF	TRBD1	-	TRBV5-8	TRBJ1-5
TGCGCCAGCAGCCAAGATAGGGACGGGGGGCCCTCCTACGAGCAGTACTTC	CASSQDRDGGPSYEQYF	-	-	TRBV4-1	TRBJ2-7
TGTGCCAGCAGTTACCTGGGACAAGGAAATTCACCCCTCCACTTT	CASSYLGQGNSPLHF	-	-	TRBV6-5	TRBJ1-6
TGTGCCAGCCACGTTCGACAGAATAGCAATCAGCCCCAGCATTTT	CASHVRQNSNQPQHF	-	-	TRBV19	TRBJ1-5
TGTGCCAGCAGCTTATGGGGGGGGGACAGGGGAAGTGTCACTGAAGCTTTCTTT	CASSLWGGDRGSVTEAFF	TRBD1	-	TRBV7-2	TRBJ1-1
TGCGCCAGCAGCTTGAAAATTGGGGGCGAAAACTACGAGCAGTACTTC	CASSLKIGGENYEQYF	-	-	TRBV5-1	TRBJ2-7
TGTGCCAGCAGTGATACCACAGGGAGGGGCACAGATACGCAGTATTTT	CASSDTTGRGTDTQYF	-	few	TRBV6-1	TRBJ2-3
TGTGCCACCAGCAGAGGTGGGACACTGAACACTGAAGCTTTCTTT	CATSRGGTLNTEAFF	-	-	TRBV15	TRBJ1-1
TGCGCCAGCAGCTTGGGACAGGGGGCAAGCTATGGCTACACCTTC	CASSLGQGASYGYTF	TRBD1	-	TRBV5-1	TRBJ1-2
TGTGCCAGCAGGCCGACAGGGACTGAAGCTTTCTTT	CASRPTGTEAFF	TRBD1	-	TRBV28	TRBJ1-1
TGTGCCAGCAGTCTACAGAGCTCCTACGAGCAGTACTTC	CASSLQSSYEQYF	-	-	TRBV11-2	TRBJ2-7
TGCGCCAGCAGCTTGGTAGGGGGAGTGGTAGAAAAACTGTTTTTT	CASSLVGGVVEKLFF	-	-	TRBV5-1	TRBJ1-4
TGTGCCAGCAGTCCCGCACAGGGGGCGTCCGAGCAGTACTTC	CASSPAQGASEQYF	TRBD1	-	TRBV28	TRBJ2-7
TGCAGCGTTGAAGACTCCCCCAGGACAGGGGATTTAGGGCAGTACTTC	CSVEDSPRTGDLGQYF	TRBD1	-	TRBV29-1	TRBJ2-7
TGTGCCAGCAGCTCCCCAGGCACAGGGGCGGAAGCTTTCTTT	CASSSPGTGAEAFF	TRBD1	-	TRBV4-2	TRBJ1-1
TGTGCCAGCGGAATGAACAGGGGCCCCTATGGCTACACCTTC	CASGMNRGPYGYTF	TRBD1	-	TRBV27	TRBJ1-2
TGTGCCTGGAGTGCCACAGGGGCCTATAATTCACCCCTCCACTTT	CAWSATGAYNSPLHF	TRBD1	-	TRBV30	TRBJ1-6
TGCAGTGCTCGACCGGGGTACGAGCAGTACTTC	CSARPGYEQYF	-	-	TRBV20-1	TRBJ2-7
TGTGCCTGGAGTGATTCAGGGGGCAAAGGCCATGGCTACACCTTC	CAWSDSGGKGHGYTF	TRBD1	-	TRBV30	TRBJ1-2
TGTGCCACCAGCAGAGTGGACAGGGAGGATGAAAAACTGTTTTTT	CATSRVDREDEKLFF	TRBD1	once	TRBV15	TRBJ1-4
TGTGCCAGCAGCGCCCGGGACAGGGACTTCGCTTTCTTT	CASSARDRDFAFF	TRBD1	-	TRBV7-2	TRBJ1-1
TGCGCCACCAAGCAGGGGGAAAAAGCTTTCTTT	CATKQGEKAFF	TRBD1	-	TRBV5-1	TRBJ1-1
TGTGCCAGTAGTAACGGGACAGCGACGAATAACTATGGCTACACCTTC	CASSNGTATNNYGYTF	TRBD1	-	TRBV19	TRBJ1-2
TGCGCCAGCAGCCACGGGACTAGCGGATCTTACTACAATGAGCAGTTCTTC	CASSHGTSGSYYNEQFF	TRBD2	-	TRBV4-3	TRBJ2-1
TGTGCCAGCAGCCCCACCGGGAACACTGAAGCTTTCTTT	CASSPTGNTEAFF	-	-	TRBV7-3	TRBJ1-1
TGTGCCAGCAGCTTAGAACAGGGGAATTCGGGGACCCAGTACTTC	CASSLEQGNSGTQYF	TRBD1	-	TRBV7-2	TRBJ2-5
TGTGCCATCAGACCTTATACAGGGAGCTACGAGCAGTACTTC	CAIRPYTGSYEQYF	-	-	TRBV10-3	TRBJ2-7
TGTGCCAGCAGCCCGGTCGCGGGAGGTACCAATGAGCAGTTCTTC	CASSPVAGGTNEQFF	TRBD2	few	TRBV11-3	TRBJ2-1
TGTGCCAGCTCACCACGCGACAGGCCCAATGGCTACACCTTC	CASSPRDRPNGYTF	-	-	TRBV18	TRBJ1-2
TGTGCCAGCAGTTACGGGGGGAACCAAGAGACCCAGTACTTC	CASSYGGNQETQYF	-	few	TRBV6-5	TRBJ2-5
TGTGCCAGCAGCCCCCGGGGGGGATTCTTT	CASSPRGGFF	-	-	TRBV9	TRBJ1-6
TGTGCCTGGAGTTTCACTAGGACTAGCGGGGGGGCCGATGAGCAGTTCTTC	CAWSFTRTSGGADEQFF	TRBD2	-	TRBV30	TRBJ2-1
TGTGCCAGCAGTTCCGTTCCGGGACTAGCCTCCGAGCAGTACTTC	CASSSVPGLASEQYF	TRBD2	once	TRBV6-1	TRBJ2-7
TGTGCCAGCAGCTGGGACAGGGGTTCCTACGAGCAGTACTTC	CASSWDRGSYEQYF	TRBD1	-	TRBV5-6	TRBJ2-7
TGTGCCAGCAGCCAAATGGGGGGGGAGATCTACGAGCAGTACTTC	CASSQMGGEIYEQYF	TRBD2	-	TRBV7-3	TRBJ2-7
TGTGCCAGCAGTCGAGATCCGGACAGGGTTGAAAAACTGTTTTTT	CASSRDPDRVEKLFF	TRBD1	-	TRBV6-6	TRBJ1-4
TGCGCCAGCAGCTCCCTGACAGGGAGCACAGATACGCAGTATTTT	CASSSLTGSTDTQYF	TRBD1	-	TRBV5-1	TRBJ2-3
TGCGCCAGCAGCAAGGTTAGGGGAGGAGAGACCCAGTACTTC	CASSKVRGGETQYF	-	-	TRBV5-1	TRBJ2-5
TGTGCCAGCAGTGGAGAACAGGGGACTAATGAAAAACTGTTTTTT	CASSGEQGTNEKLFF	TRBD1	few	TRBV2	TRBJ1-4